Given below is one T cell receptor (beta chain) in context. The sample holds many counts of this clonotype. This clone's antigen is unknown. There are no base qualities to consult, and no much larger clone falls within one base. The CDR3 starts with the cysteine, ends with the phenylalanine, and has 17 residues. The kept DNA is CDR3 alone, 51 bases in frame from the first base. Via the germline V gene, CDR1 is SGHTA and CDR2 FQGTGA. Trimming takes 5 bases off V and 5 bases off J; junction bases not matched to a gene: 14. These data belong to a study of CD8+CD57+ T cells in acquired aplastic anemia (dated by TCRdb to 2017 to 2018). Turning to the overall study: Extracted DNA from sorted CD4+ and CD8+ cells averaged around 3.3 ug, ranging from roughly 0.17 to 27.4 ug. Points the paper makes about the study in general: Approximately 31 CD8+ CDR3 sequences were found in both patients and controls but appeared to be highly expressed in patients and within the immunodominant clones of the patients. Between patients and healthy controls, no significant difference in CD8+ Simpson's diversity was found (P=0.060).

The study deep-sequenced TCR repertoires of sorted CD4+ and CD8+ blood T cells from severe aplastic anemia patients and healthy subjects. Ficoll-Paque density gradient centrifugation was used to isolate peripheral blood mononuclear cells. Before DNA was extracted, CD4+ and CD8+ T cells were sorted using either FACS or magnetic beads. Genomic DNA served as template for TCR beta VDJ combination and CDR3 sequence profiling. TCR repertoire sequencing was run on an Illumina HiSeq 2000. Under the source paper's analysis protocol: TRBV/TRBJ rearrangement plots, CDR3 size and DJ length profiles, and Simpson's diversity index were used to evaluate the repertoires. Whichever DNA sequence was most abundant in the deep sequencing data was defined as the immunodominant clone. CDR3 amino acid sequences were screened for sharing across subjects and compared with published repertoires and the VDJdb database. TCRdb redid the processing of the public reads, applying fastp at Q25 and MiXCR, and retained in-frame beta chains. Each entry merges the rows of one CDR3 protein and shows their most common DNA and genes. Clone size and V and J calls follow TCRdb, not the original study. A total of around 250,000 distinct CDR3 sequences appear in this sample, approximately 55% of them only once. Clones ranked in the top ten supply approximately 8.2% of the sample.

The sequenced material came from sorted CD4+, CD8+, or CD8+CD57+ T cells (not recorded which) from PBMCs. This receptor was obtained from a human donor with severe aplastic anemia or a healthy control (not recorded which). This sequence uses TRBV7-3 and TRBJ2-5; TRBD2 fits 10 bases in the junction. The nucleotide sequence reads TGTGCCAGCAGCCCAGGGATACTAGCGGGGCCCCGGGAGACCCAGTACTTC. Its coded protein is CASSPGILAGPRETQYF.